These T cell receptor beta chains were read from a single sample in a study of cytomegalovirus exposure and HLA in healthy donors. Using immunoSEQ multiplex PCR, the repertoire was profiled, and TCRdb retains in-frame clones only, with some absent. The table shows 70,000 to 80,000 clones, with about 81% occurring only once. Sequences were obtained from PBMCs. The source of these receptors is a woman between 40 and 50 years old in good health and CMV-seropositive. Both conserved end residues are trimmed from each CDR3.

>TRBV27
ASSPTTGWHYGYT
>TRBV7-9
ASSFVTGPSGANVLT
>TRBV11-2
ASRQGGYEQY
>TRBV18
ASSGDIGHEQY
>TRBV10-3
AISASGGAGAYEQY
>TRBV9
ASSVDGGHTEAF
>TRBV6-9
ASSWGTDNEQF
>TRBV9
ASSVGVQGAGYGYT
>TRBV9
ASSARPAGNYEQY
>TRBV6-1
ASSGTTGQPQH
>TRBV9
ASSVGGKTGTDTQY
>TRBV25-1
ASSAGNTEAF
>TRBV9
ASSGQGSLNYGYT
>TRBV5-6
ASSSPTGYAYEQY
>TRBV11-3
ASSLGWDRAYNEQF
>TRBV19
ASSIRETQY
>TRBV2
ASSEGQLNTEAF
>TRBV7-6
ASSSTGGNSPLH
>TRBV4-3
ASSGPRGEQY
>TRBV27
ASSSAGLVDGYT
>TRBV30
AWTKGTGGNTEAF
>TRBV10-3
AISESKQGAYMNTEAF
>TRBV6-5
ASSGTSGISPQY
>TRBV27
ASGGGMGQPQH
>TRBV5-1
ASSLTGEDYGYT
>TRBV9
ASSAYTGTKNIQY
>TRBV4-1
ASSQEPGGEQF
>TRBV19
ASIHRGLISTEAF
>TRBV5-1
ASSWTSMTGELF
>TRBV6-5
ASSYRGTLGVNIQY
>TRBV7-2
ASRKGTGINSPLH
>TRBV7-8
ASSLVGRGKEQPQH
>TRBV27
ASSFWGVGEKLF